One and the same sample provided the 26 T cell receptor beta chains below, sequenced in a study of shared clonotypes between healthy human individuals. Naive CD8 cells comprised CD45RO-negative, CCR7-positively selected cells, excluding terminally differentiated effector memory CD45RA+ cells. Sequencing used immunoSEQ multiplex PCR; TCRdb keeps in-frame clones, though not all of them. The profile shows 1.5 million to 2.5 million clones, roughly 94% of them singletons. The sequenced sample was naive CD8+ T cells sorted from blood. The receptors here all came from a man between 18 and 35 years old in good health.

The chain joins TRBV6-4 to TRBJ2-2; possible D gene TRBD2, 5 bases. Germline-derived CDR1 and CDR2 are MRHNA and SNTAGT. The CDR3 runs 12 residues. V gave up 8 bases and J gave up 4 bases, with 8 bases separating them. This chain's CDR3 is CASRGVTGELFF. The CDR3 DNA is TGTGCCAGCCGGGGAGTCACCGGGGAGCTGTTTTTT.

The chain recombines TRBV25-1 with TRBJ2-3, with TRBD2 matching over 13 bases. The V gene's germline CDR1 is MGHDK and CDR2 SYGVNS. V trimming: 5 bases; J trimming: 2 bases; junction bases outside the gene matches: 1. The CDR3 has 15 amino acids. The DNA for the CDR3 is TGTGCCAGCAGTACTAGCGGGAGGGACACAGATACGCAGTATTTT. Its protein product is CASSTSGRDTDTQYF.

The rearrangement links TRBV13 to TRBJ2-4, with D perhaps TRBD2 (5 bases). The CDR3 extends over 14 amino acids. The ends were cut back, 5 bases at V and 8 bases at J, with 16 bases in the middle. Germline values: CDR1 PRHDT, CDR2 FYEKMQ (reference sequence). CDR3 region: CASSPSWGGDIQYF. The CDR3 DNA reads TGTGCCAGCAGCCCTAGCTGGGGTGGAGACATTCAGTACTTC.

The J gene is TRBJ2-7, the V gene TRBV4-1; no clear D. Germline CDR1 and CDR2: MGHRA and YSYEKL. V gave up 1 base and J gave up 0 bases, with 7 bases separating them. The CDR3 has 14 amino acids. CDR3 in DNA: TGCGCCAGCAGCCAAGCCGACAACTCCTACGAGCAGTACTTC. Translating it yields CASSQADNSYEQYF.

As concerns this clone: Other DNA sequences within the sample encode an identical CDR3. The chain combines TRBV27 with TRBJ2-7; no clear D gene. The germline V gene has CDR1 MNHEY and CDR2 SMNVEV (reference sequence). The CDR3 is 12 residues long. The V gene lost 0 bases and the J gene lost 6 bases, with 6 bases spanning the gap. CDR3 nucleotides: TGTGCCAGCAGTTTATCGGGTGGCGAGCAGTACTTC. This gives the protein CASSLSGGEQYF.

V and J are TRBV7-8 and TRBJ2-7; D unresolved. Trimming removed 1 base at V and 3 bases at J, with 7 bases between. Germline V lookup: CDR1 SGHVS, CDR2 FQNEAQ. CDR3 size: 13 residues. The CDR3 DNA follows: TGTGCCAGCAGCTTAGTAGAGAGCTACGAGCAGTACTTC. Its protein is CASSLVESYEQYF.

The CDR3 protein is CASSDEGESSFGYTF. Written as DNA, the CDR3 is TGCGCCAGCAGCGACGAAGGGGAGAGTTCCTTTGGCTACACCTTC. The V and J genes are TRBV5-1 and TRBJ1-2, with D possibly being TRBD1 (5 bases). V lost 4 bases and J 7 bases, leaving 20 bases between the germline ends. This CDR3 is 15 amino acids long. Germline CDR1 is SGHRS and CDR2 is YFSETQ.

This chain joins TRBV4-3 and TRBJ1-1; D call uncertain. This CDR3 has 14 residues. Trimming removed 0 bases at V and 0 bases at J, with 5 bases between. Germline-derived CDR1 and CDR2 are LGHNA and YSLEER. The CDR3 nucleotides read TGCGCCAGCAGCCAAGAAGATATGAACACTGAAGCTTTCTTT. This codes for CASSQEDMNTEAFF.

J is TRBJ1-3 and V is TRBV10-2; weak D call: TRBD1 (6 bases). The germline gives CDR1 WSHSY, CDR2 SAAADI. Trimming removed 3 bases from V and 3 bases from J, with 15 bases in between. The CDR3 is made up of 16 amino acids. In DNA form, the CDR3 reads TGCGCCAGCAGTGAACAGGGTGAGATCGGTGGAAACACCATATATTTT. As protein: CASSEQGEIGGNTIYF.

The chain carries TRBV27 and TRBJ1-5; maybe TRBD1 (5 bases). The CDR3 has 14 residues. Germline values: CDR1 MNHEY, CDR2 SMNVEV (reference sequence). Trimming pared 3 bases from V and 3 bases from J, leaving 9 bases between. CDR3 region: CASSFLGVNQPQHF. The CDR3 nucleotides read TGTGCCAGCAGTTTCTTAGGGGTCAATCAGCCCCAGCATTTT.

The chain is built from TRBV5-8 and TRBJ1-6, with 8 bases matching TRBD1. Unmatched junction bases numbered 14, after V lost 1 base and J lost 8 bases. CDR3 length: 18 residues. Germline V CDR1 and CDR2: SGHTS, YDEGEE. CDR3 sequence (DNA): TGTGCCAGCAGCTTGTGGGGCACCTGGACAGGGCCGGATTCACCCCTCCACTTT. Its protein is CASSLWGTWTGPDSPLHF. The complete variable domain, with remaining parts taken from reference TRBV5-8 and TRBJ1-6, reads EAGVTQSPTHLIKTRGQQATLRCSPISGHTSVYWYQQALGLGLQFLLWYDEGEERNRGNFPPRFSGRQFPNYSSELNVNALELEDSALYLCASSLWGTWTGPDSPLHFGNGTRLTVT.

The chain joins TRBV5-4 to TRBJ2-5, with D perhaps being TRBD1 or TRBD2 (5 bases each). Trimming left V 4 bases short and J 5 bases short, with 18 bases between. The CDR3 spans 15 residues. Germline CDR1 SGHNT, CDR2 YYREEE (reference sequence). This CDR3 reads CASSRRDPLWETQYF. CDR3 nucleotide sequence: TGTGCCAGCAGCCGAAGGGACCCCCTGTGGGAGACCCAGTACTTC.

This chain links TRBV27 with TRBJ2-2; 7 positions match TRBD2. V dropped 3 bases and J dropped 7; count of bases not matched to a gene: 5. The CDR3 runs to 14 residues. The germline CDR1 and CDR2 sequences are MNHEY and SMNVEV (reference sequence). CDR3 nucleotide sequence: TGTGCCAGCAGTTTTACGGGAGGAAACGGGGAGCTGTTTTTT. Protein sequence: CASSFTGGNGELFF.

Regarding this clone: Additional DNA sequences in this sample encode the identical CDR3. The rearrangement links TRBV27 to TRBJ1-1, with TRBD1 matching 8 bases. The germline V gene has CDR1 MNHEY and CDR2 SMNVEV (reference sequence). V trimming: 5 bases; J trimming: 1 base; junction bases outside the gene matches: 3. The CDR3 totals 14 residues. This CDR3 is CASSPDRGNTEAFF. CDR3 in DNA: TGTGCCAGCAGTCCAGACAGGGGGAACACTGAAGCTTTCTTT.

This clone was counted once. V usage is TRBV4-3 and J usage is TRBJ2-3; D perhaps matches TRBD2 (6 bases). This CDR3 comprises 16 residues. V lost 0 bases and J lost 2, with 12 bases in between. Germline V gene data show CDR1 as LGHNA and CDR2 as YSLEER. This chain's CDR3 is CASSQDLGGNTDTQYF. The CDR3 coding sequence is TGCGCCAGCAGCCAAGATCTGGGCGGGAACACAGATACGCAGTATTTT.

Regarding this clone: Distinct nucleotide sequences in the sample also encode this CDR3. The chain combines TRBV5-1 with TRBJ2-3; 8 nucleotides agree with TRBD2. The CDR3 is 15 residues long. Germline CDR1 reads SGHRS; CDR2 reads YFSETQ. J gave up 1 base and V 2 bases, and 3 bases lay outside the gene matches. The CDR3 sequence is CASSFSGAGTDTQYF. The CDR3 DNA reads as TGCGCCAGCAGCTTTAGCGGGGCGGGCACAGATACGCAGTATTTT.

This clone was seen just once. The V call is TRBV19, the J call TRBJ1-2; possibly TRBD1 for D (6 bases). The V gene's germline CDR1 is LNHDA and CDR2 SQIVND (reference sequence). CDR3 length: 14 residues. V dropped 5 bases and J dropped 1 base, with 11 bases sitting between them. CDR3 protein: CASSPGEFNYGYTF. The CDR3 DNA sequence: TGTGCCAGTAGTCCAGGGGAGTTTAACTATGGCTACACCTTC.

The chain combines TRBV7-6 with TRBJ2-5; 7 bases align to TRBD1. The length of the CDR3 is 15 residues. The V segment lost 5 bases and the J segment 2 bases; nucleotides outside the gene matches: 8. CDR1 is SGHVS, CDR2 FNYEAQ, per germline. CDR3: CASSVKTGSQETQYF. Written as DNA, the CDR3 is TGTGCCAGCAGCGTTAAGACAGGGTCTCAAGAGACCCAGTACTTC.

This chain links TRBV7-9 with TRBJ2-5, with D maybe TRBD1 (6 bases). The V and J ends lost 5 bases and 0 bases respectively, with 13 bases between them. From germline, CDR1 is SEHNR and CDR2 FQNEAQ (reference sequence). The CDR3 length is 15 residues. The DNA for the CDR3 is TGTGCCAGCAGCCCGGACAGACCGTACCAAGAGACCCAGTACTTC. This sequence encodes CASSPDRPYQETQYF.

The chain joins TRBV16 to TRBJ2-7; D remains unclear. Per germline, CDR1 KGHSY and CDR2 FQNENV. The CDR3 length is 14 residues. The germline V and J ends were trimmed by 2 bases and 2 bases, with 10 bases remaining between them. DNA for the CDR3: TGTGCCAGCAGCCAAGCGTCAGTCACCTACGAGCAGTACTTC. Amino acid sequence: CASSQASVTYEQYF.

The V gene is TRBV6-1, the J gene TRBJ1-5, with 7 bases lining up with TRBD1. The CDR3 length is 18 residues. Trimming cost V 1 base and J 0 bases; bases outside gene matches: 9. The germline gives CDR1 MNHNS, CDR2 SASEGT. For the CDR3, the DNA is TGTGCCAGCAGTGAAGGTGCAGGGGGGACGTATAGCAATCAGCCCCAGCATTTT. Amino acid sequence: CASSEGAGGTYSNQPQHF.

The chain links TRBV6-8 to TRBJ1-1; D possibly corresponds to TRBD1 (6 bases). The germline CDR1 and CDR2 sequences are MNHGY and SAAAGT. The CDR3 consists of 21 residues. Trimming stripped 6 bases from V and 0 bases from J, with 32 bases between. The CDR3 region is CASRPLPGHLEGVLMNTEAFF. CDR3 coding DNA: TGTGCCAGCAGACCCCTCCCGGGACACTTGGAGGGGGTGCTGATGAACACTGAAGCTTTCTTT.

This clone has a single count. The V call is TRBV7-9, the J call TRBJ2-2, with D unresolved. Germline V gives CDR1 SEHNR, CDR2 FQNEAQ (reference sequence). Trimming cost V 3 bases and J 9 bases, with 5 bases left between them. The CDR3 totals 11 residues. The CDR3 sequence: CASSFLRELFF. Written as DNA, the CDR3 is TGTGCCAGCAGCTTTCTCAGGGAGCTGTTTTTT.

Concerning this clone: Other DNA sequences within the sample encode an identical CDR3. The chain employs TRBV5-6 and TRBJ2-7; D gene uncertain. Deletions cut 1 base from V and 6 bases from J, with 8 bases between. Germline CDR1 reads SGHDT; CDR2 reads YYEEEE. This CDR3 is built from 12 residues. CDR3 sequence reads: CASSLLSSEQYF. The CDR3 bases are TGTGCCAGCAGCTTGTTGTCAAGCGAGCAGTACTTC.

This sequence joins TRBV6-5 and TRBJ2-7; D remains unclear. Germline CDR1 MNHEY, CDR2 SVGAGI. V lost 2 bases and J lost 4, with 15 bases in between. The CDR3 is made up of 15 amino acids. CDR3 in DNA: TGTGCCAGCAGTTACGGGGTTAATGGGTTTTACGAGCAGTACTTC. Protein product: CASSYGVNGFYEQYF.

J is TRBJ2-1 and V is TRBV9, with D hard to call. The V gene lost 4 bases and the J gene lost 5 bases, with 16 bases spanning the gap. The germline V gene encodes CDR1 SGDLS and CDR2 YYNGEE. This CDR3 contains 15 residues. This chain's CDR3 is CASSPSVGVNNEQFF. The CDR3 bases are TGTGCCAGCAGCCCCTCTGTGGGCGTAAACAATGAGCAGTTCTTC.